This section outlines one T cell receptor (beta chain) sequence together with its context. Measured with immunoSEQ multiplex PCR; TCRdb has only the in-frame clones, and not every one. The sample holds approximately 240,000 clones, 87% seen once. These data are taken from a study of blood T cell repertoires in COVID-19. Study details: PBMCs, B-cell-depleted T cells, or T cells provided the cDNA or gDNA that made up the material.

Input material: peripheral blood. The sequence derives from a woman between 18 and 30 years old who had recovered from COVID-19.

CDR3 amino acids: CASSIETGGKKYF. In DNA, the CDR3 is TGTGCCAGTAGTATAGAGACAGGGGGGAAGAAGTACTTC. The chain employs TRBV19 and TRBJ2-7; 9 bases are shared with TRBD1. The J segment lost 11 bases and the V segment lost 0 bases, leaving 5 bases of the junction unmatched. The germline gives CDR1 LNHDA, CDR2 SQIVND (reference sequence). The CDR3 runs 13 residues.